The clone carrying this TCR beta chain has more than one count but fewer than ten. Its antigen is not known. This entry belongs to a study of identical twins. Notes on the study in general: It was out-of-frame TCR alpha sharing in monozygotic twins that models underestimated.

Each CDR3 protein gets one entry after TCRdb re-called the 5' RACE reads with MiXCR. Of 410,000 or so distinct CDR3 sequences listed, under 20% are singletons. V was clipped by 0 bases and J by 1 base, with 11 bases between them. This CDR3 has 16 residues. The germline CDR1 and CDR2 sequences are SEHNR and FQNEAQ (reference sequence). The chain has TRBV7-9 and TRBJ2-3, with D possibly being TRBD2 (5 bases). This clonotype was obtained from a man in his forties or fifties in good health. The sample was naive T cells sorted from blood. CDR3 amino acids: CASSLAIARRTDTQYF. The DNA of the CDR3 is TGTGCCAGCAGCTTAGCCATAGCGCGTCGCACAGATACGCAGTATTTT.